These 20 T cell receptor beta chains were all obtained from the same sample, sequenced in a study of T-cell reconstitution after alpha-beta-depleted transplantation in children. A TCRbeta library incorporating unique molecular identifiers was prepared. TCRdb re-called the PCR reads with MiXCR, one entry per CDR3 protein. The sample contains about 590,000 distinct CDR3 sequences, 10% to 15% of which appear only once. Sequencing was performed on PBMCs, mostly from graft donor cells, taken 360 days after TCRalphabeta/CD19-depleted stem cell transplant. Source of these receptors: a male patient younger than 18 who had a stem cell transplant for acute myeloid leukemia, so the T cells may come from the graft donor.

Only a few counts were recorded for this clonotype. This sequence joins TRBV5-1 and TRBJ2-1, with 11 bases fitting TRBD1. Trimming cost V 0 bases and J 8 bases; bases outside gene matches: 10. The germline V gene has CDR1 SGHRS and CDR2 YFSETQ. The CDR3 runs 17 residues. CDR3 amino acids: CASSLGTLRDRGDEQFF. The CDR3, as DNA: TGCGCCAGCAGCTTGGGAACTCTTAGGGACAGGGGGGATGAGCAGTTCTTC. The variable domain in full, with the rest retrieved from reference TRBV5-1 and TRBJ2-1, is KAGVTQTPRYLIKTRGQQVTLSCSPISGHRSVSWYQQTPGQGLQFLFEYFSETQRNKGNFPGRFSGRQFSNSRSEMNVSTLELGDSALYLCASSLGTLRDRGDEQFFGPGTRLTVL.

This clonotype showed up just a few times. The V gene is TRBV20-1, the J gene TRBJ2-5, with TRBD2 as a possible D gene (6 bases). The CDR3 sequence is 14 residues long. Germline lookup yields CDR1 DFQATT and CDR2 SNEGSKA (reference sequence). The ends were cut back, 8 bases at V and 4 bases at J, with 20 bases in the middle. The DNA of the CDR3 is TGCAGTCCCGAGGCAGTCGGGAGCGGAGAGACCCAGTACTTC. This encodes CSPEAVGSGETQYF.

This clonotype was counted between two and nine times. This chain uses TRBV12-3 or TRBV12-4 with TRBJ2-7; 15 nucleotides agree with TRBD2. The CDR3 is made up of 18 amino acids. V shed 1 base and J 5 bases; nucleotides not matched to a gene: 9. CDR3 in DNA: TGTGCCAGCAGTTTAGGGACTAGCGGGAGGGCCCTCGTCCACGAGCAGTACTTC. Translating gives CASSLGTSGRALVHEQYF.

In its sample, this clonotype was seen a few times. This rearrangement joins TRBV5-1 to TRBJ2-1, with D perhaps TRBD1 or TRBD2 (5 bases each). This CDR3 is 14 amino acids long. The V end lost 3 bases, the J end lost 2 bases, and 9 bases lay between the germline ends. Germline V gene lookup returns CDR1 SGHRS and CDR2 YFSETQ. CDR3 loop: CASSWGWAYNEQFF. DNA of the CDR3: TGCGCCAGCAGCTGGGGGTGGGCCTACAATGAGCAGTTCTTC. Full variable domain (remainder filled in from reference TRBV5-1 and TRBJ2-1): KAGVTQTPRYLIKTRGQQVTLSCSPISGHRSVSWYQQTPGQGLQFLFEYFSETQRNKGNFPGRFSGRQFSNSRSEMNVSTLELGDSALYLCASSWGWAYNEQFFGPGTRLTVL.

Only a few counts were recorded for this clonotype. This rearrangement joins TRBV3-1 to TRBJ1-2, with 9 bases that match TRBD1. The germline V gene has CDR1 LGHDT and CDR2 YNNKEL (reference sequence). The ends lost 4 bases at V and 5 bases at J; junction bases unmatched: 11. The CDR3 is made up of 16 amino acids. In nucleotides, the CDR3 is TGTGCCAGCAGCCGATCCGGGACAGGGTCATGGTATGGCTACACCTTC. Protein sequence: CASSRSGTGSWYGYTF.

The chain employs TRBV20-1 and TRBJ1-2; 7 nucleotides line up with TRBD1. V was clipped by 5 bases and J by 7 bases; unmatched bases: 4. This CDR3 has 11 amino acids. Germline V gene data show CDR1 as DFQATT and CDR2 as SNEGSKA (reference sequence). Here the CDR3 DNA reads TGCAGTGCTCCAGGGGGATTTGGCTACACCTTC. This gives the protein CSAPGGFGYTF.

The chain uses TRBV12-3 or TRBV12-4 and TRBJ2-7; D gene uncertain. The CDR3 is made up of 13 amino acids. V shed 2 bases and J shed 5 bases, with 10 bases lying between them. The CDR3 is CASSLTSPNEQYF. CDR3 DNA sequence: TGTGCCAGCAGTTTAACGTCGCCGAACGAGCAGTACTTC.

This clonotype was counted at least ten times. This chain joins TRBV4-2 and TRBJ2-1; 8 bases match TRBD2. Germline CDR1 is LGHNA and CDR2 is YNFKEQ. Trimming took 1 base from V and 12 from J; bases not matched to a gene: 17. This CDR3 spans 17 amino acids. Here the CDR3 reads CASSQVGLTNAGGRQFF. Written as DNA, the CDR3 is TGTGCCAGCAGCCAAGTCGGTCTAACTAACGCGGGAGGACGGCAGTTCTTC.

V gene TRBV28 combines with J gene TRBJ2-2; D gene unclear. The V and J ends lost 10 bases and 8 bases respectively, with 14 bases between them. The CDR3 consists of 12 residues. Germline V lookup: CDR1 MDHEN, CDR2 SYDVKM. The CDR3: CAILSPNGELFF. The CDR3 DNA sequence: TGTGCCATCCTTTCTCCGAATGGGGAGCTGTTTTTT. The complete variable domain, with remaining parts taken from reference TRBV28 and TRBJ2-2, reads DVKVTQSSRYLVKRTGEKVFLECVQDMDHENMFWYRQDPGLGLRLIYFSYDVKMKEKGDIPEGYSVSREKKERFSLILESASTNQTSMYLCAILSPNGELFFGEGSRLTVL.

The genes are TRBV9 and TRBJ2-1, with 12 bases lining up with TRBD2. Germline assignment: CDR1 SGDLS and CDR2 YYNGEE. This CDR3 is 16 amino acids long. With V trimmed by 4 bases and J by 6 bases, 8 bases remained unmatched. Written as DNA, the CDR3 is TGTGCCAGCAGCCAACTAGCGGGAGGAATACGCAATGAGCAGTTCTTC. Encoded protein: CASSQLAGGIRNEQFF. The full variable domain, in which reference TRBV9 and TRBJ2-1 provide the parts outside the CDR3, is DSGVTQTPKHLITATGQRVTLRCSPRSGDLSVYWYQQSLDQGLQFLIQYYNGEERAKGNILERFSAQQFPDLHSELNLSSLELGDSALYFCASSQLAGGIRNEQFFGPGTRLTVL.

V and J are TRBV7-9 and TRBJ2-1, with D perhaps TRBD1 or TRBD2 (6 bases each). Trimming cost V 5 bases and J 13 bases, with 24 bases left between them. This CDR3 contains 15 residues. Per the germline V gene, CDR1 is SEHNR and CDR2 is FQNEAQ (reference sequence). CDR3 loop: CASSPRTLPGANQFF. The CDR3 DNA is TGTGCCAGCAGCCCGCGGACTCTTCCGGGGGCCAATCAGTTCTTC.

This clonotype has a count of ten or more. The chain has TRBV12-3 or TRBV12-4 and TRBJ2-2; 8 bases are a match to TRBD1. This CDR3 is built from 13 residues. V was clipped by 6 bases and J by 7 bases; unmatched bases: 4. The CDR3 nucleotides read TGTGCCAGCAGCCGGACAGGGATCGGGGAGCTGTTTTTT. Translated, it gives CASSRTGIGELFF.

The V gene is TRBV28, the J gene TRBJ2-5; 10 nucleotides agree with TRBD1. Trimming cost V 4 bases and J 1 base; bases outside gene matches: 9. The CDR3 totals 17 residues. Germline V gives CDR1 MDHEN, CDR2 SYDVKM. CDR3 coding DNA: TGTGCCAGCAGTTATGACAGGGGGCTTTTAGCCCAAGAGACCCAGTACTTC. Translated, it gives CASSYDRGLLAQETQYF. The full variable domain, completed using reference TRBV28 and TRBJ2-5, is DVKVTQSSRYLVKRTGEKVFLECVQDMDHENMFWYRQDPGLGLRLIYFSYDVKMKEKGDIPEGYSVSREKKERFSLILESASTNQTSMYLCASSYDRGLLAQETQYFGPGTRLLVL.

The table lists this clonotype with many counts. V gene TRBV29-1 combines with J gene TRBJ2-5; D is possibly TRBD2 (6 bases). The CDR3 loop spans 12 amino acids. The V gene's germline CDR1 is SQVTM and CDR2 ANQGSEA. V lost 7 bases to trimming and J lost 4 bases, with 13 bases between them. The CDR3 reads CSATGGRETQYF. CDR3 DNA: TGCAGCGCCACCGGAGGGCGAGAGACCCAGTACTTC. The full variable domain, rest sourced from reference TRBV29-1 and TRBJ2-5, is SAVISQKPSRDICQRGTSLTIQCQVDSQVTMMFWYRQQPGQSLTLIATANQGSEATYESGFVIDKFPISRPNLTFSTLTVSNMSPEDSSIYLCSATGGRETQYFGPGTRLLVL.

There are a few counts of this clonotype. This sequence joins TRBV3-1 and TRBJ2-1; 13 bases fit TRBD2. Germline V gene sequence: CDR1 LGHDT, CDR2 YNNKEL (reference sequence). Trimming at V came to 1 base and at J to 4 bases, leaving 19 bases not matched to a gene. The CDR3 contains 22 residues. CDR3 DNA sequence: TGTGCCAGCAGCCAAGTAGTTACTAGCGGGAGGGCCAGACCCAGCTCATACAATGAGCAGTTCTTC. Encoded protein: CASSQVVTSGRARPSSYNEQFF.

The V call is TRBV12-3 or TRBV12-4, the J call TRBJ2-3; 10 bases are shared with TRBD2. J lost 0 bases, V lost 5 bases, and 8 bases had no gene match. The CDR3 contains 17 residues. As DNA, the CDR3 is TGTGCCAGCAGTCCACCCGGACTAGCGGCTAGCACAGATACGCAGTATTTT. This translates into CASSPPGLAASTDTQYF.

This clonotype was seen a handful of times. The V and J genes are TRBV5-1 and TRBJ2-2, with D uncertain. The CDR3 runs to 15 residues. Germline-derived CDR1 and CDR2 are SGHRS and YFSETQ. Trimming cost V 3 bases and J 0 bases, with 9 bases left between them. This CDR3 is CASSSRSSNTGELFF. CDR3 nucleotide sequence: TGCGCCAGCAGCTCCAGGAGCTCGAACACCGGGGAGCTGTTTTTT.

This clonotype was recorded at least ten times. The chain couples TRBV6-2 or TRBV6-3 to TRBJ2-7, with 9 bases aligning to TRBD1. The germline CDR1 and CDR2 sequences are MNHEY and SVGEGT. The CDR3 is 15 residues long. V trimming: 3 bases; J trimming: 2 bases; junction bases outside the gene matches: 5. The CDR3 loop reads CASSYSGTGPYEQYF. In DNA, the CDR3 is TGTGCCAGCAGTTATTCCGGGACAGGGCCCTACGAGCAGTACTTC.

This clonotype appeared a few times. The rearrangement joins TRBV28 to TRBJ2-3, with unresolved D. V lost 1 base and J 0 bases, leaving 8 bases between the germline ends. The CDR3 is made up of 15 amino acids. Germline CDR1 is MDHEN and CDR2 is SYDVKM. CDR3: CASSLLFSSTDTQYF. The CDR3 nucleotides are TGTGCCAGCAGTTTATTGTTCAGTAGCACAGATACGCAGTATTTT.

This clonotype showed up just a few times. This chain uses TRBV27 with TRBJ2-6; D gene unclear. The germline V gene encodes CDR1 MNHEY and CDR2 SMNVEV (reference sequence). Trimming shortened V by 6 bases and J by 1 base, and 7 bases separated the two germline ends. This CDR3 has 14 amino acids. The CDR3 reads CASSRESGANVLTF. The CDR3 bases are TGTGCCAGCAGCCGTGAGTCTGGGGCCAACGTCCTGACTTTC.